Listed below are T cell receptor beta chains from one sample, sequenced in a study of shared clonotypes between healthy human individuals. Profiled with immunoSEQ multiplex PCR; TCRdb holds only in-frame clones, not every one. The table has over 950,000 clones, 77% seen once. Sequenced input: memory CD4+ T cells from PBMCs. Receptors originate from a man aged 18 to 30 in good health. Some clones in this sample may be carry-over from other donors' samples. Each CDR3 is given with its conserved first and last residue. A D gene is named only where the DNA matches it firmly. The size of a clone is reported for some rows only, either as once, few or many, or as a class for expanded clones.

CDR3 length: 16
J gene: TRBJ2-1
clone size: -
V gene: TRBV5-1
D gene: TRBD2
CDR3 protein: CASSSPLAGVYNEQFF
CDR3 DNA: TGCGCCAGCAGCTCGCCTCTAGCGGGAGTCTACAATGAGCAGTTCTTC

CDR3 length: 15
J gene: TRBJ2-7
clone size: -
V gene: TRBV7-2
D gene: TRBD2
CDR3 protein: CASSRGLAESYEQYF
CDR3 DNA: TGTGCCAGCAGCCGCGGTCTAGCGGAATCCTACGAGCAGTACTTC

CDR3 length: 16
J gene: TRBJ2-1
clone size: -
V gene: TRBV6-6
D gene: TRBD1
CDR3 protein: CASSYTYRGFDYEQFF
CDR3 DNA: TGTGCCAGCAGTTACACCTACAGGGGGTTTGACTATGAGCAGTTCTTC

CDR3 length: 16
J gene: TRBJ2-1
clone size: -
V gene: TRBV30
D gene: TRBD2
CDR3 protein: CAWSAWTSGSYNEQFF
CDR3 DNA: TGTGCCTGGAGTGCGTGGACTAGCGGGAGCTACAATGAGCAGTTCTTC

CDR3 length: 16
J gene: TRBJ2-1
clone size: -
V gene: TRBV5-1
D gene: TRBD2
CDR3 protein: CASSPGTSGRANEQFF
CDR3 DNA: TGCGCCAGCAGCCCGGGCACTAGCGGGAGGGCCAATGAGCAGTTCTTC

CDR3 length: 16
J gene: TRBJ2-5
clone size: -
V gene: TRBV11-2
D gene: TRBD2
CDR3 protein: CASSSSGAGGFETQYF
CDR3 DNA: TGTGCCAGCAGCTCGAGTGGGGCGGGAGGGTTTGAGACCCAGTACTTC

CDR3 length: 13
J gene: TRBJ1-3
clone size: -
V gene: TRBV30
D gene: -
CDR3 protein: CAWSRRSGNTIYF
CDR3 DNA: TGTGCCTGGAGCAGGCGCTCTGGAAACACCATATATTTT

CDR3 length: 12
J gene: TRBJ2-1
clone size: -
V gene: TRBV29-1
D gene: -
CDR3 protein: CSVQVSYNEQFF
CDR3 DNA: TGCAGCGTTCAAGTCTCCTACAATGAGCAGTTCTTC

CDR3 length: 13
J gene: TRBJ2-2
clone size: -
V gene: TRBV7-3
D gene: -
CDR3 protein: CASSIQYTGELFF
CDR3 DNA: TGTGCCAGCAGCATTCAGTACACCGGGGAGCTGTTTTTT

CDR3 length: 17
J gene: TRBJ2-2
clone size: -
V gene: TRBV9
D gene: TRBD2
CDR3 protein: CASSVGSGRAVTGELFF
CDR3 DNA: TGTGCCAGCAGCGTAGGAAGCGGGAGGGCCGTCACCGGGGAGCTGTTTTTT

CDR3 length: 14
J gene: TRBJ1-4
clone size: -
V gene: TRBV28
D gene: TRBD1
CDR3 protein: CASTSGQGGEKLFF
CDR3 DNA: TGTGCCAGCACCTCGGGACAGGGGGGCGAAAAACTGTTTTTT

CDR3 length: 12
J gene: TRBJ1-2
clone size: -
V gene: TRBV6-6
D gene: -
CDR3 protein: CASSPGVRGYTF
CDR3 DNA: TGTGCCAGCAGCCCAGGGGTTCGAGGCTACACCTTC

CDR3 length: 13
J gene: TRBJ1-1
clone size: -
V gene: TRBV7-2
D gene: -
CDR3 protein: CASSRQRATEAFF
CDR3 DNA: TGTGCCAGCAGCCGGCAGAGGGCTACTGAAGCTTTCTTT

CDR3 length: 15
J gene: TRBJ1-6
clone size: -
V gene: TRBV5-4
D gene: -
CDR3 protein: CASSLVGKDNSPLHF
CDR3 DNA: TGTGCCAGCAGCTTAGTAGGGAAGGACAATTCACCCCTCCACTTT

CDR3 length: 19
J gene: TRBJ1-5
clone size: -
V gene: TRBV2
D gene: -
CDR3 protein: CASSVLRQDRINSNQPQHF
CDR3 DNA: TGTGCCAGCAGTGTATTAAGGCAAGACAGGATTAATAGCAATCAGCCCCAGCATTTT

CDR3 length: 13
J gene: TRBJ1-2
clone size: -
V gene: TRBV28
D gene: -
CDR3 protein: CASSFQTLYGYTF
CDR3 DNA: TGTGCCAGCAGTTTTCAGACCCTCTATGGCTACACCTTC

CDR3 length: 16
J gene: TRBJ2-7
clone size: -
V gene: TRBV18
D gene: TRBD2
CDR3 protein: CASSFNTGTSGYEQYF
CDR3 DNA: TGTGCCAGCTCATTTAACACCGGGACTAGCGGTTACGAGCAGTACTTC

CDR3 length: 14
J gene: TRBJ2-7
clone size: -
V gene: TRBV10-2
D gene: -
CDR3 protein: CACSRGRGPYEQYF
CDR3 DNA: TGCGCCTGCTCGAGGGGCAGGGGCCCCTACGAGCAGTACTTC

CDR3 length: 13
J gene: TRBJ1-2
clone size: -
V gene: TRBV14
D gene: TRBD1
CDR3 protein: CASSPGQAYGYTF
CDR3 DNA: TGTGCCAGCAGCCCGGGACAGGCCTATGGCTACACCTTC

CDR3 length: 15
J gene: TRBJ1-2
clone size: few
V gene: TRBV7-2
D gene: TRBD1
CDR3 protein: CASSLAGQLNYGYTF
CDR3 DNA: TGTGCCAGCAGCTTAGCGGGACAGCTTAACTATGGCTACACCTTC

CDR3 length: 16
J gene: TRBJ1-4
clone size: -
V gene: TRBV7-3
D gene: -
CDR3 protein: CASSLLGRATNEKLFF
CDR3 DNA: TGTGCCAGCAGCTTATTGGGTCGGGCAACTAATGAAAAACTGTTTTTT

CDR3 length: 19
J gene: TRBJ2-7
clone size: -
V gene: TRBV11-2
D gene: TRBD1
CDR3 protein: CASSSKPGQRSFLSYEQYF
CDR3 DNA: TGTGCCAGCAGCTCGAAACCGGGACAGCGCTCGTTCCTTTCCTACGAGCAGTACTTC

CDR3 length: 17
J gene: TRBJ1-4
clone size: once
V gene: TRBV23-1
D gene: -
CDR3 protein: CARDPRDRDERSLRVFF
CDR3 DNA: TGCGCCAGAGACCCCCGGGACCGGGACGAGAGATCCCTGAGGGTGTTTTTT

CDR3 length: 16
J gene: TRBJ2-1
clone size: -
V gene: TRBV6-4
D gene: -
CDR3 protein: CASSDQGGTTYNEQFF
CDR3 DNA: TGTGCCAGCAGTGACCAAGGGGGGACTACCTACAATGAGCAGTTCTTC

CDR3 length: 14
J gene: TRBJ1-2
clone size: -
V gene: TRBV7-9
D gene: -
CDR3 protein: CASSPGGLEYGYTF
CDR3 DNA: TGTGCCAGCAGCCCCGGGGGCCTCGAGTATGGCTACACCTTC

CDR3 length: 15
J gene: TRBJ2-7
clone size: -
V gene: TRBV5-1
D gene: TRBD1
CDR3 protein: CASSFGTAPTYEQYF
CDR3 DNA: TGCGCCAGCAGCTTCGGGACAGCCCCTACCTACGAGCAGTACTTC

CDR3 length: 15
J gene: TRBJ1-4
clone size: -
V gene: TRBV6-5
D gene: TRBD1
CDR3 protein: CASSYGQGRVEKLFF
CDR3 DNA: TGTGCCAGCAGTTACGGACAGGGTAGGGTCGAAAAACTGTTTTTT

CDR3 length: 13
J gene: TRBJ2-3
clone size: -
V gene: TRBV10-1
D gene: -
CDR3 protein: CASSSPSTDTQYF
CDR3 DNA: TGCGCCAGCAGTTCCCCCAGCACAGATACGCAGTATTTT

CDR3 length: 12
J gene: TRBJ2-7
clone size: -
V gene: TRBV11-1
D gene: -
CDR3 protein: CASSQGTVEQYF
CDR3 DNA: TGTGCCAGCAGCCAAGGGACGGTTGAGCAGTACTTC

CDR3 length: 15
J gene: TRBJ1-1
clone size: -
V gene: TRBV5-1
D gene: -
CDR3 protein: CASSFSGIWITEAFF
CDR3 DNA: TGCGCCAGCAGCTTTTCGGGGATTTGGATCACTGAAGCTTTCTTT

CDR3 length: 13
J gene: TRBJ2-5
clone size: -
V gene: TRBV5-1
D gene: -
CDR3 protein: CACGPGPQETQYF
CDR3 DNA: TGCGCGTGTGGACCAGGGCCTCAAGAGACCCAGTACTTC